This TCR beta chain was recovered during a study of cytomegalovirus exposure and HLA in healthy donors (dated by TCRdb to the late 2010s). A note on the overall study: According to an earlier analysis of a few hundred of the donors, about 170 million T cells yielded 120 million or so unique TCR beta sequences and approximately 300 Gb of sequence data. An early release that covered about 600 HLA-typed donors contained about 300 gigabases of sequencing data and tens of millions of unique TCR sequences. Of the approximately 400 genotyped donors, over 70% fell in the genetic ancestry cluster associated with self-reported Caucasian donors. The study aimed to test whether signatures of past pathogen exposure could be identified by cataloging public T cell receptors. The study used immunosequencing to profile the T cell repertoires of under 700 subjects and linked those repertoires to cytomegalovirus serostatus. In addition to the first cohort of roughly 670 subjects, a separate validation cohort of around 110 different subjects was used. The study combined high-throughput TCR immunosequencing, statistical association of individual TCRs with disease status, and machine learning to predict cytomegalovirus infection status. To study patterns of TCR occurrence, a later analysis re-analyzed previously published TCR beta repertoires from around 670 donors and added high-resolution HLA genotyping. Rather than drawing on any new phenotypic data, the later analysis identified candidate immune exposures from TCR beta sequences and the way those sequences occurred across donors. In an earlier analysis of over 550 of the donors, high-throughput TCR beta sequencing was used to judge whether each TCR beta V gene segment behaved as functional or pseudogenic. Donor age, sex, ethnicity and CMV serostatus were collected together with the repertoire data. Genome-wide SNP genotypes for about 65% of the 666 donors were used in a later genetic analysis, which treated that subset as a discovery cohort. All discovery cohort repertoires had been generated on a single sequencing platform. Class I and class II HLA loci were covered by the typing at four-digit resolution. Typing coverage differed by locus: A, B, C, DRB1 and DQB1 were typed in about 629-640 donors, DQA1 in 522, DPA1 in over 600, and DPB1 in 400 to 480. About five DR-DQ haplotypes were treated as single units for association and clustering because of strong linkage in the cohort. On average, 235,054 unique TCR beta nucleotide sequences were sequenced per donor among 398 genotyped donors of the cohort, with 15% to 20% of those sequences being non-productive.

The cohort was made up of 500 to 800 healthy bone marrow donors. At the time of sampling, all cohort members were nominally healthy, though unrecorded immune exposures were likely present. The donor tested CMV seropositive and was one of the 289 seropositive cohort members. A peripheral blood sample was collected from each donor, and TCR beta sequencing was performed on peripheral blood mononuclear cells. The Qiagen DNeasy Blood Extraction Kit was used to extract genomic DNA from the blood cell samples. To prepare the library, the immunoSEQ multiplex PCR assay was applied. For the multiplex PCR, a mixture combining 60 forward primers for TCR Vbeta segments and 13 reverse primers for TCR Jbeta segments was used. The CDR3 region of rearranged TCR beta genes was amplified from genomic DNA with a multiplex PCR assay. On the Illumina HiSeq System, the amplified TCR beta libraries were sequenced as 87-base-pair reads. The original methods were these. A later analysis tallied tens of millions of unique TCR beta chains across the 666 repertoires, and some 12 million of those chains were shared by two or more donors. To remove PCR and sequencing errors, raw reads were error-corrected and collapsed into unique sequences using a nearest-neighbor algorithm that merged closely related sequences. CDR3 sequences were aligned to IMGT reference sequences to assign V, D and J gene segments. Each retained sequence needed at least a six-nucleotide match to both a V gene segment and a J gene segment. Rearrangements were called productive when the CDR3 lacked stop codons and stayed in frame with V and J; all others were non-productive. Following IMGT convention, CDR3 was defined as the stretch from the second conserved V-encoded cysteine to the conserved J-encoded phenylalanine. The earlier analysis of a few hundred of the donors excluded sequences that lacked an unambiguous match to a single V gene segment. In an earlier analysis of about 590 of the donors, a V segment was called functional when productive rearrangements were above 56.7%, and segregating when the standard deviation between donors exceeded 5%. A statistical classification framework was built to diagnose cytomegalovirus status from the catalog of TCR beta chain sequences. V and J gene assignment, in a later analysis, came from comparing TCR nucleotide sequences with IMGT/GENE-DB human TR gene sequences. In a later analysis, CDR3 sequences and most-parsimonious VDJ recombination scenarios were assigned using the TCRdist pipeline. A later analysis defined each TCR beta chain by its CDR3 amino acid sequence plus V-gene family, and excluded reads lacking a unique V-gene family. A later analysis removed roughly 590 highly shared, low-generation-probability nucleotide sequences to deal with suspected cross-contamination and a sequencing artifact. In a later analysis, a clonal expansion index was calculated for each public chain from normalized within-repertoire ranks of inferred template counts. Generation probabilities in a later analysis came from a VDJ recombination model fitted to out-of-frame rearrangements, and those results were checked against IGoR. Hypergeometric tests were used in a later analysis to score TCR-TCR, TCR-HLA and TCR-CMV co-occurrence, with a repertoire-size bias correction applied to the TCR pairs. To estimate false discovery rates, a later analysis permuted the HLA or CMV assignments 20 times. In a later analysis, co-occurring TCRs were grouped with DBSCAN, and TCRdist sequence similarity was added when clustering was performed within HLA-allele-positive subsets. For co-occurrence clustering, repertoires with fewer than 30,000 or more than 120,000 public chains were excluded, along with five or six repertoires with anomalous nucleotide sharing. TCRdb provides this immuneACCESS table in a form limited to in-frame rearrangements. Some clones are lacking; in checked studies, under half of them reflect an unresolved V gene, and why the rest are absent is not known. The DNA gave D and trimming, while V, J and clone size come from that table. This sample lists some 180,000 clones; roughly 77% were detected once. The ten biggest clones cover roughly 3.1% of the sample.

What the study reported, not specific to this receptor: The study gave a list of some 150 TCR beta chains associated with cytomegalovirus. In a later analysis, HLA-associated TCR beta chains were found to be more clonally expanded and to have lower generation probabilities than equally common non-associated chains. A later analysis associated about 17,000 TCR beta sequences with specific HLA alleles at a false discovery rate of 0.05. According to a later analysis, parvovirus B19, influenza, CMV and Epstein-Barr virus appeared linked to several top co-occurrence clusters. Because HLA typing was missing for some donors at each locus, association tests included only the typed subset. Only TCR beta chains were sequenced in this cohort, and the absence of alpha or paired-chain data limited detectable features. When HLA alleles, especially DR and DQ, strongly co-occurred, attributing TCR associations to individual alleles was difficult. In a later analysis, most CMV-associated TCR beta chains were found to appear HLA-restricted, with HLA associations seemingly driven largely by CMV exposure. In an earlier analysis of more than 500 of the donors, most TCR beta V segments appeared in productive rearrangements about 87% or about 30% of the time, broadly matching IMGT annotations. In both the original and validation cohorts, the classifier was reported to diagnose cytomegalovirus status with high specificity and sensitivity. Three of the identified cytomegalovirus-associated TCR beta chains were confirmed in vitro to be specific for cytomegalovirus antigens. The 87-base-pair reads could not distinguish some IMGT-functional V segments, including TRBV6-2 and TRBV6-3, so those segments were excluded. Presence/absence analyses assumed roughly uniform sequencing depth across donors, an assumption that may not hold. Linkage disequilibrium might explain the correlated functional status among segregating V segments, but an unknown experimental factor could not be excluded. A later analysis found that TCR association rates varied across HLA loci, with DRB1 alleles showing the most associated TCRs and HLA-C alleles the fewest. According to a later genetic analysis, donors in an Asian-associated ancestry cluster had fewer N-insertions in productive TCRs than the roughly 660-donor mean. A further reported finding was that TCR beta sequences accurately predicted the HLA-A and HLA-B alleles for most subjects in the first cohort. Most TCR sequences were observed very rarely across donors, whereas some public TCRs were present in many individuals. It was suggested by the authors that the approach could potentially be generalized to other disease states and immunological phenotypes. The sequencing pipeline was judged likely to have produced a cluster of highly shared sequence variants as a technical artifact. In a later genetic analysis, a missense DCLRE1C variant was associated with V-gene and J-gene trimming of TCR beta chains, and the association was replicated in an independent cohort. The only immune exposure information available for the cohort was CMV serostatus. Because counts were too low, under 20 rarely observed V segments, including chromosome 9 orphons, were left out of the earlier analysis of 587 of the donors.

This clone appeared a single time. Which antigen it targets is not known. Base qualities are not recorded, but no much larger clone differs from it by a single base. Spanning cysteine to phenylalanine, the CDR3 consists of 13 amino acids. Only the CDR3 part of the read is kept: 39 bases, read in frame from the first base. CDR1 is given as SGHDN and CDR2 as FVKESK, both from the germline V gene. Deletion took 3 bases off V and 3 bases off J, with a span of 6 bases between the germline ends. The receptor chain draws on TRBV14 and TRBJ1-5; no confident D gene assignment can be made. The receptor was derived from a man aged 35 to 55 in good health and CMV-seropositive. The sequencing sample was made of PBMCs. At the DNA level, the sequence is TGTGCCAGCAGCCAGAGTCCCAATCAGCCCCAGCATTTT. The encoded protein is CASSQSPNQPQHF.